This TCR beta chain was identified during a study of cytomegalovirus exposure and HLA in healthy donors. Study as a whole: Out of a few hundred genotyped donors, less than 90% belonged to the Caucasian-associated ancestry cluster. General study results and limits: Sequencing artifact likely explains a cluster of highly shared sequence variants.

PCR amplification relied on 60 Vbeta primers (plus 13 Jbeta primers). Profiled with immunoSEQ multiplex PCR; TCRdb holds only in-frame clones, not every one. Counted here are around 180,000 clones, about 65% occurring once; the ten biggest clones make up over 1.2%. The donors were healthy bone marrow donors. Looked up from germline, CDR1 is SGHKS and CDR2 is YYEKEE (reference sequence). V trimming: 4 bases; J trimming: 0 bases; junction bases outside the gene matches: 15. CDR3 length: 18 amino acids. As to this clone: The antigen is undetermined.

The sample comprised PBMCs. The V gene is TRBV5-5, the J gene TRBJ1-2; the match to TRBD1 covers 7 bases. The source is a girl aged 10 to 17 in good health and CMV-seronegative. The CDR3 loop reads CASSPDMPYRGTNYGYTF. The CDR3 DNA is TGTGCCAGCAGCCCCGATATGCCGTACAGGGGTACTAACTATGGCTACACCTTC.